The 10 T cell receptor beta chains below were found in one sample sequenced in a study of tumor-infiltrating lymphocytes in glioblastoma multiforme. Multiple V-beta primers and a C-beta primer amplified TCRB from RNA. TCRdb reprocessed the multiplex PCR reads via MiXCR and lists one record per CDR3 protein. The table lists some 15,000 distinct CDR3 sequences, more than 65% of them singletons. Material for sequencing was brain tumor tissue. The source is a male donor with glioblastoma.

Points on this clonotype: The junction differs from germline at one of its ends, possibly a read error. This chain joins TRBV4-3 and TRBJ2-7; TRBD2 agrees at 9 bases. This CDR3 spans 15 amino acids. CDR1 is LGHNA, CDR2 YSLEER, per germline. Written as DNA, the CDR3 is TGCGCCGGCAGCCAAGATGTAGCGGGAGCCTACGAGCAGTACTTC. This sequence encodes CAGSQDVAGAYEQYF.

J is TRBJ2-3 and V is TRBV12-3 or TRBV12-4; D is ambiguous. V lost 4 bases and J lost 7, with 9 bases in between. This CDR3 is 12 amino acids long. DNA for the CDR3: TGTGCCAGCAGTTACCGGGCAAATACGCAGTATTTT. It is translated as CASSYRANTQYF.

The CDR3 region is CSVAWSSQGLSTDTQYF. For the CDR3, the DNA is TGCAGTGTCGCGTGGTCATCACAGGGTCTTAGCACAGATACGCAGTATTTT. The chain uses TRBV20-1 and TRBJ2-3; D might be TRBD1 (6 bases). The V and J ends lost 7 bases and 0 bases respectively, with 23 bases between them. This CDR3 region has 17 residues. Germline lookup yields CDR1 DFQATT and CDR2 SNEGSKA (reference sequence).

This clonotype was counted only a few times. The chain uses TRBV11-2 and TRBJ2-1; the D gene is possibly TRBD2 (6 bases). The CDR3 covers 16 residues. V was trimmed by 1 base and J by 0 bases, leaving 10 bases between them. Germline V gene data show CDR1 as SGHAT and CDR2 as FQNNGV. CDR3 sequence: CASSLAAGGSYNEQFF. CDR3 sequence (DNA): TGTGCCAGCAGCTTAGCTGCCGGGGGCTCCTACAATGAGCAGTTCTTC. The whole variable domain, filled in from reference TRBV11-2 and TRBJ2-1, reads EAGVAQSPRYKIIEKRQSVAFWCNPISGHATLYWYQQILGQGPKLLIQFQNNGVVDDSQLPKDRFSAERLKGVDSTLKIQPAKLEDSAVYLCASSLAAGGSYNEQFFGPGTRLTVL.

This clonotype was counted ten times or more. In DNA form, the CDR3 reads TGTGCCAGCAGCCCCGGACAGGGTGAGCAGTTCTTC. This sequence encodes CASSPGQGEQFF. The genes are TRBV11-3 and TRBJ2-1; TRBD1 aligns across 8 bases. The CDR3 covers 12 residues. V was clipped by 5 bases and J by 9 bases; unmatched bases: 3. Germline V gives CDR1 SGHNT, CDR2 YENEEA.

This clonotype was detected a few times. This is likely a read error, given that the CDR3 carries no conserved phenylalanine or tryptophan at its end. CDR3: CSTRGQTGSKPQHL. DNA of the CDR3: TGCAGTACTAGAGGACAGACAGGTTCTAAGCCCCAGCATTTA. The chain joins TRBV20-1 to TRBJ1-5; tentatively, D is TRBD1 (6 bases). This CDR3 contains 14 residues. Germline-derived CDR1 and CDR2 are DFQATT and SNEGSKA (reference sequence).

Written as DNA, the CDR3 is TGCAGTGCTAGTAAGCGGGCAGGGAGGGAGTACGAGCAGTACTTC. It specifies CSASKRAGREYEQYF. This rearrangement joins TRBV20-1 to TRBJ2-7, with 7 bases fitting TRBD2. CDR1 DFQATT and CDR2 SNEGSKA come from the germline V gene (reference sequence). V was pared by 3 bases and J by 4 bases, with 12 bases of the junction left unmatched. CDR3 length: 15 residues.

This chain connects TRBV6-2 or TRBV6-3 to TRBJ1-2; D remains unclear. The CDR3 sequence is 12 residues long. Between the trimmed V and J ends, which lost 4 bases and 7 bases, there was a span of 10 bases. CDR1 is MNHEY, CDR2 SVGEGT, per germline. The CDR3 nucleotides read TGTGCCAGCAGTTCGCCCTCCACTGGCTACACCTTC. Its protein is CASSSPSTGYTF.

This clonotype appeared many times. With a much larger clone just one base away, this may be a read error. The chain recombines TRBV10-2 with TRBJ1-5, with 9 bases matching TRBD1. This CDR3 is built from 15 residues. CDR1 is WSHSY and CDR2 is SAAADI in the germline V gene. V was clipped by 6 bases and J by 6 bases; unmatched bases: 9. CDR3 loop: CASRPLATGGQPQHF. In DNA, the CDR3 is TGCGCCAGCAGACCCTTGGCGACAGGGGGTCAGCCCCAGCATTTT.

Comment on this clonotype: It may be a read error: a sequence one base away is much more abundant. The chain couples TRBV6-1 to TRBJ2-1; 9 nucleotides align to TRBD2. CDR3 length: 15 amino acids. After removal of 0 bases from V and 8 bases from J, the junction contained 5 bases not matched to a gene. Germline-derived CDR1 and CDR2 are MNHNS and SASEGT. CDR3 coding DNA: TGTGCCAGCAGTGAAGCGCATAGCGGGAGCGATGAGCAGTTCTTC. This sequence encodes CASSEAHSGSDEQFF.